This TCR beta chain was captured by sequencing in a study of cytomegalovirus exposure and HLA in healthy donors. On this clone itself: Its antigen remains unknown.

General study points: As a later analysis showed, a missense DCLRE1C variant was linked to trimming of TCR beta V- and J-genes.

Researchers ran the PCR with 60 Vbeta and 13 Jbeta primers. The protocol was immunoSEQ multiplex PCR, while the TCRdb copy is restricted to in-frame clones and leaves out a portion. Among about 120,000 clones listed, approximately 78% were seen once. The CDR3 runs 19 residues. V was clipped by 5 bases and J by 2 bases, with 27 bases between them. Germline V gives CDR1 SEHNR, CDR2 FQNEAQ (reference sequence). The sample taken for sequencing was PBMCs. The rearrangement uses TRBV7-9 and TRBJ2-5; D perhaps matches TRBD1 (5 bases). This TCR derives from a woman aged 30 to 39 in good health and CMV-seronegative. CDR3 DNA: TGTGCCAGCAGCCCCCGGCTTGGGGCTGGGCCCGGTCGACAAGAGACCCAGTACTTC. Encoded protein: CASSPRLGAGPGRQETQYF.